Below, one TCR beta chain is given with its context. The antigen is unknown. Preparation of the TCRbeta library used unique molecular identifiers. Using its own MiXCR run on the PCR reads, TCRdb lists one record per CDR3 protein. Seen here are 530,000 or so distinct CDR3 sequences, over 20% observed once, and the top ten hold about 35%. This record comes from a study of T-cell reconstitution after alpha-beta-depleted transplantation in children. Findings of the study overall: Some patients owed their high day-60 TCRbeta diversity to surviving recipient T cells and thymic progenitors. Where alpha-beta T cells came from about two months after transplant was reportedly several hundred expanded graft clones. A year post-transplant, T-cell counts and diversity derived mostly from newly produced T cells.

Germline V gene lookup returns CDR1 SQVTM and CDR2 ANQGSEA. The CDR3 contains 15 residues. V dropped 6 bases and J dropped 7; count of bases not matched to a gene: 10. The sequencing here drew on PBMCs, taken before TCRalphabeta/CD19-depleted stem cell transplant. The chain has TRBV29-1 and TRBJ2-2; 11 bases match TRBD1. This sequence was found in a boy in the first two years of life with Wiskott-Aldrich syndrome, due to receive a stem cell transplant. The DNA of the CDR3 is TGCAGCGTCTCCAGGACAGGGGGCATGATCGGGGAGCTGTTTTTT. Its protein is CSVSRTGGMIGELFF.